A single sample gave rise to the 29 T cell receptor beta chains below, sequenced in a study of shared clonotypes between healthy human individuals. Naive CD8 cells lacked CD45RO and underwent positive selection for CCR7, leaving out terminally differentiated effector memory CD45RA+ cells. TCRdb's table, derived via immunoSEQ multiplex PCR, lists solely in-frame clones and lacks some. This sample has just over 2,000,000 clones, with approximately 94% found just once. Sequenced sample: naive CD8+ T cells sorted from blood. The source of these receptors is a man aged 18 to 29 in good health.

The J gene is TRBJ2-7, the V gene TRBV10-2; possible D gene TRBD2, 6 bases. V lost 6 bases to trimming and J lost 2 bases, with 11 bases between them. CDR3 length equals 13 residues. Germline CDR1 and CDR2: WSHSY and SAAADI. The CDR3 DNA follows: TGCGCCAGCAGGCCGACTAGTGCCTACGAGCAGTACTTC. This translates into CASRPTSAYEQYF.

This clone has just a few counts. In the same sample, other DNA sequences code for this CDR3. CDR3 sequence reads: CASSLFSSYEQYF. CDR3 nucleotide sequence: TGTGCCAGCAGCTTATTTAGCTCTTACGAGCAGTACTTC. The V gene is TRBV7-9, the J gene TRBJ2-7, with no clear D. There are 13 residues in the CDR3. CDR1 SEHNR and CDR2 FQNEAQ come from the germline V gene (reference sequence). V lost 2 bases, J lost 4 bases, and 9 bases lay in between.

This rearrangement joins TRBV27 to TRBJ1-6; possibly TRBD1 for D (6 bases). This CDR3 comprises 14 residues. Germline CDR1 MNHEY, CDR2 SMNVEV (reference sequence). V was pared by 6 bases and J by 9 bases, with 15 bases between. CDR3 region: CASSYRVSGSPLHF. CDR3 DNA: TGTGCCAGCAGCTACAGGGTGTCGGGTTCACCCCTCCACTTT.

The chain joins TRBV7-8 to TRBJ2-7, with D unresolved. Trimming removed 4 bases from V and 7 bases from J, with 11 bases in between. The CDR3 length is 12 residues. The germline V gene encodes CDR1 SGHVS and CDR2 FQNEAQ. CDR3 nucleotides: TGTGCCAGCAGCTCTCTCGACCCGGAGCAGTACTTC. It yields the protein CASSSLDPEQYF.

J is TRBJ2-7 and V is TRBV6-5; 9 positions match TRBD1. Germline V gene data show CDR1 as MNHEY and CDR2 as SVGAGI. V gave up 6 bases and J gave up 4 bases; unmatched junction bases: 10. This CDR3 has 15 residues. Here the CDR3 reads CASSSGTGYIYEQYF. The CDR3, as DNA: TGTGCCAGCAGCTCCGGGACAGGGTATATTTACGAGCAGTACTTC.

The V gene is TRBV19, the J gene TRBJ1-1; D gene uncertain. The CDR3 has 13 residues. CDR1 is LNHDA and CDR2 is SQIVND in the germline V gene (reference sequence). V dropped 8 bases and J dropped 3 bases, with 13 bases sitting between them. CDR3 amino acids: CASAMPPDTEAFF. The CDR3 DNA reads TGTGCCAGTGCTATGCCGCCGGACACTGAAGCTTTCTTT.

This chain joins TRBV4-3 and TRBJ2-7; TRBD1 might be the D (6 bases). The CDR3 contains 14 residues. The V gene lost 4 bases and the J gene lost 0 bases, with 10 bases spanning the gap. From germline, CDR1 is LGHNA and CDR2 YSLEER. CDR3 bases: TGCGCCAGCAGCCGAGACAGGAGCTCCTACGAGCAGTACTTC. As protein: CASSRDRSSYEQYF.

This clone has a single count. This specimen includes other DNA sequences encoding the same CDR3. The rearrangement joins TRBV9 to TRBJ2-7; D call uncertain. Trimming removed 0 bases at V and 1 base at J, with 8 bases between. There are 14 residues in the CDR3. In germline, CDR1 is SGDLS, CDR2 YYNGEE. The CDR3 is CASSVGSASYEQYF. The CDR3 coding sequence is TGTGCCAGCAGCGTAGGTTCGGCTTCCTACGAGCAGTACTTC.

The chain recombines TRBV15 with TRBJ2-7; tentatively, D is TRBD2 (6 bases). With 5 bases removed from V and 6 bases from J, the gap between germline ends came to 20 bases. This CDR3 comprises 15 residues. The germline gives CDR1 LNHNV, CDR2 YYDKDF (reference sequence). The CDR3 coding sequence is TGTGCCACCAGCTCCCCGACTAGTTTGGGCCTCGAGCAGTACTTC. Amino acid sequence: CATSSPTSLGLEQYF.

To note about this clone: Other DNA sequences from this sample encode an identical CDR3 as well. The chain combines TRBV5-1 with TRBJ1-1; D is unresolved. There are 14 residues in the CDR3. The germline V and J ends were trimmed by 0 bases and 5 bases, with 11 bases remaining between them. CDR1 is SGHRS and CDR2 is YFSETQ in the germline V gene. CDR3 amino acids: CASSLVGVGTEAFF. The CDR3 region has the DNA TGCGCCAGCAGCTTGGTTGGGGTTGGAACTGAAGCTTTCTTT.

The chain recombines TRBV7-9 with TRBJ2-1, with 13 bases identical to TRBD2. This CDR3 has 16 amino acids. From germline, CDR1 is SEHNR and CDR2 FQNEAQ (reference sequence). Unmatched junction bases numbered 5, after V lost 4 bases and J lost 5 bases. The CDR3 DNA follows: TGTGCCAGCAGCTCAGGACTAGCGGGAGACCACAATGAGCAGTTCTTC. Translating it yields CASSSGLAGDHNEQFF.

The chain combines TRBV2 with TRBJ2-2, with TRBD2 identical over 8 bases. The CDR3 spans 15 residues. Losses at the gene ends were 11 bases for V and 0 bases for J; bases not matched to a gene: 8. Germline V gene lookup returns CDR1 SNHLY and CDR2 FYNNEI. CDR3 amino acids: CASGTSFANTGELFF. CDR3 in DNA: TGTGCCTCAGGGACTAGTTTCGCGAACACCGGGGAGCTGTTTTTT.

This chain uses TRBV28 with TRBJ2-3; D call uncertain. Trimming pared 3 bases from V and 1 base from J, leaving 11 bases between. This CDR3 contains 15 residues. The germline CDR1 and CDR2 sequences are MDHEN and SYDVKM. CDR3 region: CASSFVAWGTDTQYF. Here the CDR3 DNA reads TGTGCCAGCAGTTTTGTCGCCTGGGGCACAGATACGCAGTATTTT.

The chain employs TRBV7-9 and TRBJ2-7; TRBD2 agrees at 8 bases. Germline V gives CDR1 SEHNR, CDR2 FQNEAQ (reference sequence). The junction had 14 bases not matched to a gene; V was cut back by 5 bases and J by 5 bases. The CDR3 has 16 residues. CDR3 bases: TGTGCCAGCAGCCCCCCGGCGGGGGGTAAATTTAACGAGCAGTACTTC. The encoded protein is CASSPPAGGKFNEQYF.

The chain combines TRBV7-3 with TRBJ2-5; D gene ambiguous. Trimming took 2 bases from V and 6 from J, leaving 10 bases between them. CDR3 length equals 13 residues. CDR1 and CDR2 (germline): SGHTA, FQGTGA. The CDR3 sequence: CASSLGVRQTQYF. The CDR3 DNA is TGTGCCAGCAGCTTAGGGGTTCGTCAGACCCAGTACTTC.

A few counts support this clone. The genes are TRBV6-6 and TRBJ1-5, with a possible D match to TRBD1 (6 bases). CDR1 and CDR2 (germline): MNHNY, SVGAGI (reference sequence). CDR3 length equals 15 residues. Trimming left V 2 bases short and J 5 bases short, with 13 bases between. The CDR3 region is CASSYENREYQPQHF. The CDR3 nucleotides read TGTGCCAGCAGTTACGAGAACAGGGAATATCAGCCCCAGCATTTT.

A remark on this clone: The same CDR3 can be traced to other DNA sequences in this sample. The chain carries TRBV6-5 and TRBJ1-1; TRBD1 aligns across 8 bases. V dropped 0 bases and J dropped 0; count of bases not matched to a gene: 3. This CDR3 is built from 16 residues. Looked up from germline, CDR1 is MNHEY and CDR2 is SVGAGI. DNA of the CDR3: TGTGCCAGCAGTTACTCGACAGGGGAAATGAACACTGAAGCTTTCTTT. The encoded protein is CASSYSTGEMNTEAFF.

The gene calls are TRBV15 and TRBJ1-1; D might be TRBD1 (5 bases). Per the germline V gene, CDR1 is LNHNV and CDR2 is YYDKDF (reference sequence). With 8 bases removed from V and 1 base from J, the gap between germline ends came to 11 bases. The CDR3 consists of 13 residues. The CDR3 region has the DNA TGTGCCACCGGTGGGGCGGAGAACACTGAAGCTTTCTTT. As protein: CATGGAENTEAFF.

CDR3 in amino acids: CASSYYGGNTIYF. The CDR3 nucleotides read TGTGCCAGCAGTTATTACGGCGGAAACACCATATATTTT. The chain recombines TRBV7-9 with TRBJ1-3; no clear D gene. Trimming stripped 6 bases from V and 4 bases from J, with 10 bases between. CDR1 and CDR2 (germline): SEHNR, FQNEAQ (reference sequence). CDR3 length: 13 residues.

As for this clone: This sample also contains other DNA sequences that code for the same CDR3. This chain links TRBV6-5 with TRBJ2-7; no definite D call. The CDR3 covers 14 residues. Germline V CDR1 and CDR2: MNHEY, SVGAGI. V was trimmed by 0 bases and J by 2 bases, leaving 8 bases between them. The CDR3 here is CASSYSDGPYEQYF. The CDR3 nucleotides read TGTGCCAGCAGTTACTCGGATGGACCCTACGAGCAGTACTTC.

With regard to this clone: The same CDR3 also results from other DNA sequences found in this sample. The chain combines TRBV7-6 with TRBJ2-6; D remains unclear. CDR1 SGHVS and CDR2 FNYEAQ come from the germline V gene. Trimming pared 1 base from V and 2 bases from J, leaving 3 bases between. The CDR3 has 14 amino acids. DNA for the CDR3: TGTGCCAGCAGCTTAGAGGCTGGGGCCAACGTCCTGACTTTC. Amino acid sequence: CASSLEAGANVLTF.

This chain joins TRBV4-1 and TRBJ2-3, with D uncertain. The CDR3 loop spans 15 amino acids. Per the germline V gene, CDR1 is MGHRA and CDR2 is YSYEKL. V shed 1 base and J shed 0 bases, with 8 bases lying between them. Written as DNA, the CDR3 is TGCGCCAGCAGCCAAGGCACACTAAGCACAGATACGCAGTATTTT. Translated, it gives CASSQGTLSTDTQYF.

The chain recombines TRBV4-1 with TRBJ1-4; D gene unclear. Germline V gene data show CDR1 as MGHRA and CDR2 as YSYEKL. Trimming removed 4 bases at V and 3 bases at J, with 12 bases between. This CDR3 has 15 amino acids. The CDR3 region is CASSPSQVSNEKLFF. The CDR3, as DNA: TGCGCCAGCAGCCCGTCGCAGGTCTCTAATGAAAAACTGTTTTTT.

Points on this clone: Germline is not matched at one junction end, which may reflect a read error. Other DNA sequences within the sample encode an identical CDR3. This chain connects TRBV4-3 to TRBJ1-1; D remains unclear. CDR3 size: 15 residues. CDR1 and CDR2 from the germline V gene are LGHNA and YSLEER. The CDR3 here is CASSQDPVAGTEAFF. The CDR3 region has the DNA TGCGCCAGCAGCCAAGATCCTGTGGCGGGCACTGAAGCTTTCTTC.

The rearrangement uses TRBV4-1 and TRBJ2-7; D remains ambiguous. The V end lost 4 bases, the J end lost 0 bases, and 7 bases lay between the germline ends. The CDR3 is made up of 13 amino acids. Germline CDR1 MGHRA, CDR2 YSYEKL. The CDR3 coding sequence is TGCGCCAGCAGCCCCCACTACTCCTACGAGCAGTACTTC. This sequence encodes CASSPHYSYEQYF.

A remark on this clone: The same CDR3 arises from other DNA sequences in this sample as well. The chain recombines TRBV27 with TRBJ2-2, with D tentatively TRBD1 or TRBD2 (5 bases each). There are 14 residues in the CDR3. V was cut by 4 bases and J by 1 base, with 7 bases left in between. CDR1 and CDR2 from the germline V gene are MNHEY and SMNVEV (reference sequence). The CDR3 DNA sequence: TGTGCCAGCAGTTCTGGGGGGAACACCGGGGAGCTGTTTTTT. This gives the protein CASSSGGNTGELFF.

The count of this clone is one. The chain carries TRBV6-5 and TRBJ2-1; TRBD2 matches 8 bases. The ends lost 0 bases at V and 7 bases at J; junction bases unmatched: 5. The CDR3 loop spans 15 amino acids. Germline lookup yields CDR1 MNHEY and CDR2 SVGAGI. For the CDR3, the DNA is TGTGCCAGCAGTTACTCTAGCGGGAAAGGGAATGAGCAGTTCTTC. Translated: CASSYSSGKGNEQFF.

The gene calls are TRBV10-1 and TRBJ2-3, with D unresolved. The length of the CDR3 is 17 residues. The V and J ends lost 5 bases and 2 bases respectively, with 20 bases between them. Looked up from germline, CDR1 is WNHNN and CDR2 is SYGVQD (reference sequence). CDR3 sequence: CASSWSPRVTDTDTQYF. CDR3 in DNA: TGCGCCAGCAGTTGGTCACCAAGGGTCACTGACACAGATACGCAGTATTTT.

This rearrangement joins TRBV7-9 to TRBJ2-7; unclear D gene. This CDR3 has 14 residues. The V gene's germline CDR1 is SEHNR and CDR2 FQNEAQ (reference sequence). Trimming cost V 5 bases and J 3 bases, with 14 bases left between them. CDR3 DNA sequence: TGTGCCAGCAGCCAGGTCTCTGGGGTCTACGAGCAGTACTTC. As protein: CASSQVSGVYEQYF.